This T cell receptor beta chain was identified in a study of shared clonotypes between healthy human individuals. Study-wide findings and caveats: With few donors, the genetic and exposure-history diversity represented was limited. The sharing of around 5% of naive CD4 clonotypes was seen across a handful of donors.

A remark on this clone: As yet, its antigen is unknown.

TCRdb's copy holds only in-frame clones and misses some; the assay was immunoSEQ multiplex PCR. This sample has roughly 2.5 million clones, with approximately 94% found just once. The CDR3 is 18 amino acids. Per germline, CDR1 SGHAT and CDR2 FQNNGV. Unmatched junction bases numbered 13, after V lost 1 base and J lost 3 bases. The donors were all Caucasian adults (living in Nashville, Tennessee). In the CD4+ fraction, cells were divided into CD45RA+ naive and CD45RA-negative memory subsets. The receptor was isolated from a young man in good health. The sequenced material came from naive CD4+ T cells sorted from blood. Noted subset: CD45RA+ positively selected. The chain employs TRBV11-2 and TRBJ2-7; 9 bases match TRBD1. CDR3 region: CASSLGGPGTGTVYEQYF. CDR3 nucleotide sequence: TGTGCCAGCAGCTTAGGCGGCCCCGGGACAGGGACCGTCTACGAGCAGTACTTC.